These 21 T cell receptor beta chains were sequenced from one sample in a study of shared clonotypes between healthy human individuals. Clones were read by immunoSEQ multiplex PCR, and TCRdb kept only the in-frame ones, dropping some. The table has 450,000 or so clones, over 60% seen once; the top ten hold approximately 12%. Input material: PBMCs. These receptors were collected from a woman aged 40 to 50 in good health. Some clones in this sample may be carry-over from other donors' samples.

In nucleotides, the CDR3 is TGTGCCAGCTCCCCTTCTCCAGCGGGAGATTGGGAGCAGTACTTC. Translated: CASSPSPAGDWEQYF. The rearrangement joins TRBV18 to TRBJ2-7; TRBD2 aligns across 8 bases. The germline V gene has CDR1 KGHSH and CDR2 LQKENI. This CDR3 is built from 15 residues. After removal of 6 bases from V and 7 bases from J, the junction contained 14 bases not matched to a gene.

Here the CDR3 DNA reads TGTGCCAGTAGTATAGGGAGAGAATTGAACACCGGGGAGCTGTTTTTT. Residues: CASSIGRELNTGELFF. The chain joins TRBV19 to TRBJ2-2, with no clear D. The ends were cut back, 1 base at V and 1 base at J, with 10 bases in the middle. Per the germline V gene, CDR1 is LNHDA and CDR2 is SQIVND (reference sequence). The CDR3 extends over 16 amino acids.

This rearrangement joins TRBV4-2 to TRBJ2-3; 7 bases fit TRBD2. The CDR3 loop spans 14 amino acids. V shed 4 bases and J 2 bases; nucleotides not matched to a gene: 3. In germline, CDR1 is LGHNA, CDR2 YNFKEQ. The CDR3 bases are TGTGCCAGCAGCCCGGGACTAATCACAGATACGCAGTATTTT. Translating it yields CASSPGLITDTQYF.

The rearrangement links TRBV19 to TRBJ2-7; 9 bases agree with TRBD2. This CDR3 region has 13 residues. Per germline, CDR1 LNHDA and CDR2 SQIVND (reference sequence). The V gene end was trimmed by 6 bases and the J gene end by 5 bases; junction bases not matched to a gene: 5. Here the CDR3 DNA reads TGTGCCAGTAGCTATAGCGGGAGTAACGAGCAGTACTTC. It specifies CASSYSGSNEQYF.

This sequence joins TRBV6-5 and TRBJ1-2, with 9 bases lining up with TRBD1. CDR3 size: 14 residues. Germline V lookup: CDR1 MNHEY, CDR2 SVGAGI. Trimming cost V 8 bases and J 5 bases; bases outside gene matches: 9. The CDR3, as DNA: TGTGCCAGCGGGAGTACAGGGGGCCCTTATGGCTACACCTTC. Its translation is CASGSTGGPYGYTF.

V usage is TRBV30 and J usage is TRBJ1-2, with a possible D match to TRBD1 (5 bases). CDR1 and CDR2 (germline): GTSNPN, SVGIG (reference sequence). V was pared by 2 bases and J by 2 bases, with 9 bases between. There are 13 residues in the CDR3. In DNA, the CDR3 is TGTGCCTGGAGTTCCGGGGCCAACTATGGCTACACCTTC. It is translated as CAWSSGANYGYTF.

The rearrangement links TRBV9 to TRBJ1-4; D remains unclear. Looked up from germline, CDR1 is SGDLS and CDR2 is YYNGEE. The CDR3 runs to 14 residues. V lost 3 bases and J 0 bases, leaving 6 bases between the germline ends. The CDR3 loop is CASSAGATNEKLFF. The CDR3 DNA is TGTGCCAGCAGCGCTGGAGCAACTAATGAAAAACTGTTTTTT.

In regard to this clone: The junction and the germline gene differ at one end; a read error may be behind it. The gene calls are TRBV7-3 and TRBJ1-1, with TRBD1 matching over 9 bases. CDR3 length: 15 amino acids. The germline gives CDR1 SGHTA, CDR2 FQGTGA. CDR3: CASSLRGTGHTEAFF. CDR3 DNA sequence: TGTGCCAGCAGTTTAAGAGGGACAGGGCACACTGAAGCTTTCTTT.

The chain combines TRBV7-3 with TRBJ2-2, with a tentative D call TRBD1 (6 bases). The CDR3 loop spans 15 amino acids. Germline V gives CDR1 SGHTA, CDR2 FQGTGA. V was trimmed by 5 bases and J by 5 bases, leaving 15 bases between them. This chain's CDR3 is CASSKTGSSTGELFF. The CDR3, as DNA: TGTGCCAGCAGCAAAACAGGGAGCAGTACCGGGGAGCTGTTTTTT.

This clone was seen more than once but under ten times. This chain uses TRBV28 with TRBJ2-7; 10 bases align to TRBD2. CDR3 length: 16 residues. J was trimmed by 1 base and V by 5 bases; bases with no gene match: 8. CDR1 is MDHEN, CDR2 SYDVKM, per germline. The CDR3 region has the DNA TGTGCCAGCAGTATATCAGCGGGAGGGCCTTCCTACGAGCAGTACTTC. Its translation is CASSISAGGPSYEQYF.

This clone was observed a few times. The chain couples TRBV6-4 to TRBJ2-1; 8 bases match TRBD1. V was pared by 3 bases and J by 8 bases, with 9 bases of the junction left unmatched. This CDR3 contains 15 residues. The germline V gene has CDR1 MRHNA and CDR2 SNTAGT. CDR3 DNA: TGTGCCAGCAGTGAACACACAGGGGGTGGCGATGAGCAGTTCTTC. This encodes CASSEHTGGGDEQFF.

This clone was counted ten times or more. The rearrangement joins TRBV6-5 to TRBJ1-2, with 7 bases fitting TRBD1. The CDR3 sequence is 14 residues long. With 4 bases clipped from V and 4 bases from J, the junction kept 6 bases outside the gene matches. CDR1 is MNHEY, CDR2 SVGAGI, per germline. CDR3 region: CASSSIDRAYGYTF. CDR3 DNA sequence: TGTGCCAGCAGTTCTATAGACAGGGCCTATGGCTACACCTTC.

Regarding this clone: At one end the junction does not follow the germline gene, possibly because of a read error. The V and J genes are TRBV5-4 and TRBJ2-3, with a possible D match to TRBD2 (7 bases). Germline loops: CDR1 SGHNT, CDR2 YYREEE (reference sequence). The length of the CDR3 is 15 residues. The DNA for the CDR3 is TGTGCCAGCGCCCGGGGGGCGGCGCGCACAGATACGCAGTGTTTT. It is translated as CASARGAARTDTQCF.

Only a few counts were recorded for this clone. The chain couples TRBV7-9 to TRBJ2-3; D is perhaps TRBD2 (5 bases). Germline V gives CDR1 SEHNR, CDR2 FQNEAQ (reference sequence). The CDR3 has 15 residues. The V gene lost 2 bases and the J gene lost 4 bases, with 13 bases spanning the gap. The CDR3 is CASSLYSYSADTQYF. CDR3 coding DNA: TGTGCCAGCAGCTTATATAGCTATAGCGCAGATACGCAGTATTTT.

This clone has more than one count but fewer than ten. Given a far larger clone just one base away, this is likely a sequencing read error. Other DNA variants within this sample encode the same CDR3. The J gene is TRBJ1-2, the V gene TRBV5-1, with D unresolved. V gave up 0 bases and J gave up 2 bases, with 2 bases separating them. The CDR3 has 12 amino acids. Germline V CDR1 and CDR2: SGHRS, YFSETQ. The chain's CDR3 is CASSLANYGYTF. The CDR3 coding sequence is TGCGCCAGCAGCTTGGCGAACTATGGCTACACCTTC.

The table lists this clone with a few counts. With only one base between it and a far larger clone, this is likely a read error. Different DNA sequences within this sample yield the same CDR3. V and J are TRBV29-1 and TRBJ1-2; maybe TRBD1 (5 bases). V shed 7 bases and J shed 2 bases, with 14 bases lying between them. The CDR3 has 13 residues. Germline assignment: CDR1 SQVTM and CDR2 ANQGSEA. The CDR3 region is CSEEKTANYGYTF. The CDR3 coding sequence is TGCAGCGAGGAAAAGACAGCCAACTATGGCTACACCTTC.

The chain is built from TRBV5-4 and TRBJ2-5; 7 bases agree with TRBD2. The CDR3 contains 14 residues. Trimming took 0 bases from V and 9 from J; bases not matched to a gene: 8. The germline V gene has CDR1 SGHNT and CDR2 YYREEE (reference sequence). DNA for the CDR3: TGTGCCAGCAGCTTGGTCGCGGGAGTCGAGGCCCAGTACTTC. This codes for CASSLVAGVEAQYF.

The V call is TRBV7-2, the J call TRBJ2-7, with 8 bases fitting TRBD1. J lost 6 bases, V lost 3 bases, and 7 bases had no gene match. This CDR3 has 14 residues. From germline, CDR1 is SGHTA and CDR2 FQGNSA. This CDR3 reads CASSFYGQGIEQYF. As DNA, the CDR3 is TGTGCCAGCAGCTTCTACGGACAGGGAATCGAGCAGTACTTC. The whole variable domain, remainder taken from reference TRBV7-2 and TRBJ2-7, is GAGVSQSPSNKVTEKGKDVELRCDPISGHTALYWYRQSLGQGLEFLIYFQGNSAPDKSGLPSDRFSAERTGGSVSTLTIQRTQQEDSAVYLCASSFYGQGIEQYFGPGTRLTVT.

This rearrangement joins TRBV7-3 to TRBJ1-6, with D maybe TRBD1 (5 bases). This CDR3 comprises 14 residues. The germline gives CDR1 SGHTA, CDR2 FQGTGA. V dropped 1 base and J dropped 9 bases, with 10 bases sitting between them. The DNA for the CDR3 is TGTGCCAGCAGCTTAATGGGGGTGCCTTCACCCCTCCACTTT. It encodes CASSLMGVPSPLHF.

The chain is built from TRBV5-1 and TRBJ2-3; 7 positions agree with TRBD2. Trimming cost V 7 bases and J 6 bases; bases outside gene matches: 14. The CDR3 is 15 residues long. In germline, CDR1 is SGHRS, CDR2 YFSETQ. CDR3 region: CASGGLGGTQDTQYF. Here the CDR3 DNA reads TGCGCCAGCGGAGGGCTGGGAGGGACCCAGGATACGCAGTATTTT.

The V and J genes are TRBV6-5 and TRBJ2-5; no definite D call. Trimming took off 6 bases at V and 2 bases at J, with 10 bases between the two ends. This CDR3 has 13 amino acids. CDR1 and CDR2 from the germline V gene are MNHEY and SVGAGI. CDR3 DNA: TGTGCCAGCAGCCCCGGATGGCAAGAGACCCAGTACTTC. Protein: CASSPGWQETQYF.